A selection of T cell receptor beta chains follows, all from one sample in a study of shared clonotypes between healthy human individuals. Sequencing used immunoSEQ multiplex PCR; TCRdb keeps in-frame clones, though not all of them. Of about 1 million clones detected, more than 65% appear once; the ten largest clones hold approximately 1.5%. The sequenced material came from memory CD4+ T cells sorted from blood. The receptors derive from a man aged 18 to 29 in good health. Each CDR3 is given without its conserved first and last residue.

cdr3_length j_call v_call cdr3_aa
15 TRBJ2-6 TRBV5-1 ASSLTFDPSGANVLT
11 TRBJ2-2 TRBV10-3 TLGGINTGELF
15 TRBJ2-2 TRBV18 ASSTTQGGVNAGELF
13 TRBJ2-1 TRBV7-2 ASSPDRGGHNEQF
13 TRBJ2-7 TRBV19 ASSPRWGSTYEQY
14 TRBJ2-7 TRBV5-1 ASSLGLDRSIYEQY
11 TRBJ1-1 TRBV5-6 ASSLFQNTEAF
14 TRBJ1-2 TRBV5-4 ASRSGTAANNYGYT
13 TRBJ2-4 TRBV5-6 ASSFADREGNIQY
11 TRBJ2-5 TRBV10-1 ASSGGQGETQY
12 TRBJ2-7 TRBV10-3 AISPGTATYEQY
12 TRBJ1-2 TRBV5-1 ASSLEGQNYGYT
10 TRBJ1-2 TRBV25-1 ASSGDNYGYT
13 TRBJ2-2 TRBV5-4 ASSSGTRGTGELF
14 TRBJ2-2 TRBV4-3 ASSQLGGVKTGELF
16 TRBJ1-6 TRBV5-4 ASFQQGILSSYNSPLH
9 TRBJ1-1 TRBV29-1 SVGTNTEAF
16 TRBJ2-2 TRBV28 ASSPGLAGPTNTGELF
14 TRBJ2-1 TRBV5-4 ASSSGLAGLYNEQF
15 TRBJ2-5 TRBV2 ASSEGLAGPGRETQY
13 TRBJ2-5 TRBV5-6 ASSSPPGKEETQY
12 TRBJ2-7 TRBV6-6 ASRLGQGVYEQY
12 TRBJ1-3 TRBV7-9 ASSSRQAGNTIY
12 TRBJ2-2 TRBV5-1 ASTLTGSAGELF
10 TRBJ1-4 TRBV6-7 ASSYSKGKLF
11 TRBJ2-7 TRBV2 ASSEYRSYEQY
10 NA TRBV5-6 ASSLRGHEQY
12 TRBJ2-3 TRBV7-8 ASSLVSGADTQY
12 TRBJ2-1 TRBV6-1 ASWLGLARHEQF
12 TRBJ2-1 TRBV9 ASSVGGLGNEQF
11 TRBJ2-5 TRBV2 ASNWNSQETQY
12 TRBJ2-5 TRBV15 ATSRATITGTQY
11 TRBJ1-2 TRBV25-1 ASSELSGSGYT
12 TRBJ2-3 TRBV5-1 ASSLGAGTDTQY
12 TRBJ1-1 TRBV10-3 AISAQGLNTEAF
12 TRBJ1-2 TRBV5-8 ASSLGDRAYGYT
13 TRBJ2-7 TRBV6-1 ASNLSRGSSYEQY
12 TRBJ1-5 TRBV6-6 ASFQGAASQPQH
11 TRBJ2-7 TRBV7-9 ASSLVQGEEQY
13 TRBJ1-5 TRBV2 ASSVRGDSNQPQH
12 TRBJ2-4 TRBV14 ASSPRWREDIQY
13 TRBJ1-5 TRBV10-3 AITGDRVVNQPQH
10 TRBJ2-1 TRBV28 ASRTGNNEQF
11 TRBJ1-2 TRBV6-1 ASSENWGWGYT
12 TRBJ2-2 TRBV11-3 ASSPSKNTGELF
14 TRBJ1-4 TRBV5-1 ASSRTWPRINEKLF
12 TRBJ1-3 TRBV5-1 ASSFDYSGNTIY
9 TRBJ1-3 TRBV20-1 SAIRRDTIY
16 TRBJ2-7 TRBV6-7 ASSYSILGTSLTYEQY
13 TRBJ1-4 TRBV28 ASSFTGGGNEKLF
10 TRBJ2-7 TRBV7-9 ASSRPLYEQY